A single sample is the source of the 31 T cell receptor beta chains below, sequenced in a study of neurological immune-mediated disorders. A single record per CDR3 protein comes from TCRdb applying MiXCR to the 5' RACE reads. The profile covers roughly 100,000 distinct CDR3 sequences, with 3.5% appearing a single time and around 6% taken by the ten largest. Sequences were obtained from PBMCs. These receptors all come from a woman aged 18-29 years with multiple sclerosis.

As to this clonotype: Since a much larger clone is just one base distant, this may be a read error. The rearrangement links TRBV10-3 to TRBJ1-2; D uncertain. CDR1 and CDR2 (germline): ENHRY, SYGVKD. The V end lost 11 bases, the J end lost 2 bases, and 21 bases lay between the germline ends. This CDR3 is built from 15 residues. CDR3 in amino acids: CAVVEDLQSNYGYTF. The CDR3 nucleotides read TGTGCCGTTGTAGAAGACCTACAATCCAACTATGGCTACACCTTC.

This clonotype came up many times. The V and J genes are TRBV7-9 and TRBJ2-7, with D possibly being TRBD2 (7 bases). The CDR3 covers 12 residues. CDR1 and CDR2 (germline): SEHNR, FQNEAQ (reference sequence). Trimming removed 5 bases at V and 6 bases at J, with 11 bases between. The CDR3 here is CASSGGGREQYF. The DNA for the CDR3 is TGTGCCAGCAGCGGGGGGGGCCGCGAGCAGTACTTC.

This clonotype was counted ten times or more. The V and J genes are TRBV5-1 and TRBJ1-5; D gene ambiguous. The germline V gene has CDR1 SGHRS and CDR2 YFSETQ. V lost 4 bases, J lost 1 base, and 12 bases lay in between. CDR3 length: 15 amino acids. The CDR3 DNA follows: TGCGCCAGCAGCATTTTGGAGGGCAGCAATCAGCCCCAGCATTTT. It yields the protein CASSILEGSNQPQHF.

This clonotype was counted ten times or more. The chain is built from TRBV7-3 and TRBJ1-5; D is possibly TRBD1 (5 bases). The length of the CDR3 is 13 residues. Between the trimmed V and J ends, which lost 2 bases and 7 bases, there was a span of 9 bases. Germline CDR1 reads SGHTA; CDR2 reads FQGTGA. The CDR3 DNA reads TGTGCCAGCAGCTTATCCAGGGAGCAGCCCCAGCATTTT. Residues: CASSLSREQPQHF.

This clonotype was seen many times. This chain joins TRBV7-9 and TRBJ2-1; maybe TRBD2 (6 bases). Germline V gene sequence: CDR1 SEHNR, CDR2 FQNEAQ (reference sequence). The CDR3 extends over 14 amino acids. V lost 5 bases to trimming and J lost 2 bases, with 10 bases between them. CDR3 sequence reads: CASSGWGAYNEQFF. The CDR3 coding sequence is TGTGCCAGCAGCGGCTGGGGGGCCTACAATGAGCAGTTCTTC.

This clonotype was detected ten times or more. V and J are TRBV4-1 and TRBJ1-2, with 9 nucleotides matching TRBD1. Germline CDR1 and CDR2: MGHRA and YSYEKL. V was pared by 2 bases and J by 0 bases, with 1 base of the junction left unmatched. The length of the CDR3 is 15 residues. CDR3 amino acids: CASSQTGGSNYGYTF. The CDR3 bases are TGCGCCAGCAGCCAAACAGGGGGCTCTAACTATGGCTACACCTTC.

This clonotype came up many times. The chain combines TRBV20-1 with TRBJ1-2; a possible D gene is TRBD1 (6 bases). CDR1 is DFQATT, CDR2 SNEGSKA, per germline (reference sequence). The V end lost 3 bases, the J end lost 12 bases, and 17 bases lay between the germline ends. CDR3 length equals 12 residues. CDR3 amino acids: CSASLQGSRDTF. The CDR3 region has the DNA TGCAGTGCTAGCCTACAGGGCTCGAGGGACACCTTC.

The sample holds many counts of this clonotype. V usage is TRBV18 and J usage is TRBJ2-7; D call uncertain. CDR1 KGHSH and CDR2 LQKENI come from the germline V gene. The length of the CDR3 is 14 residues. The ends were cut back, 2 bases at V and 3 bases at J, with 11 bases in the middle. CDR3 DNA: TGTGCCAGCTCACCAGTGAGATCGGACTACGAGCAGTACTTC. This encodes CASSPVRSDYEQYF.

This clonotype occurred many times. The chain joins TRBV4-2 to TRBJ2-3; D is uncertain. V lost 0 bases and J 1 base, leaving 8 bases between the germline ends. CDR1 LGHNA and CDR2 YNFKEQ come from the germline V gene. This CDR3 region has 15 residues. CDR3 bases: TGTGCCAGCAGCCAAGATGGGCTGGGCACAGATACGCAGTATTTT. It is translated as CASSQDGLGTDTQYF.

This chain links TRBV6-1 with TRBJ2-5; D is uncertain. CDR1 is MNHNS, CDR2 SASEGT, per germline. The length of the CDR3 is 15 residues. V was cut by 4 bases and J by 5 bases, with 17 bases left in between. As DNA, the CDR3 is TGTGCCAGCAGTGGATCGACCCGGTGGCTTGAGACCCAGTACTTC. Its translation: CASSGSTRWLETQYF.

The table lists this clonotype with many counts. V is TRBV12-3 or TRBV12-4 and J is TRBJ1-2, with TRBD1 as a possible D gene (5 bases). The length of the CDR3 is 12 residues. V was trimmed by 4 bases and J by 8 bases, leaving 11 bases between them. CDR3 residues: CASSSRQRGYTF. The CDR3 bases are TGTGCCAGCAGTTCTCGACAGCGGGGCTACACCTTC.

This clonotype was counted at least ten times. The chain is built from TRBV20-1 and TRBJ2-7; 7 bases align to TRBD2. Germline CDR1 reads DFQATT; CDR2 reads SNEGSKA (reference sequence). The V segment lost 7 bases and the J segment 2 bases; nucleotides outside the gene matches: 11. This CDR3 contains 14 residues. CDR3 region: CSGTKSGVPYEQYF. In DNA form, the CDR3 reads TGCAGTGGTACGAAGAGCGGGGTACCCTACGAGCAGTACTTC.

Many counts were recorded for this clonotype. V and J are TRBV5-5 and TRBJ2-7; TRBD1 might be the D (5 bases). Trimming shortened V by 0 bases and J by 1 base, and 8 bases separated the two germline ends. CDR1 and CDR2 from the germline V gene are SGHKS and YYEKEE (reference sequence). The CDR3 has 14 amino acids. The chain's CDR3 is CASSLGPGSYEQYF. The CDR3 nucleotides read TGTGCCAGCAGCTTGGGTCCAGGGTCCTACGAGCAGTACTTC. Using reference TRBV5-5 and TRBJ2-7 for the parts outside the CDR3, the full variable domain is DAGVTQSPTHLIKTRGQQVTLRCSPISGHKSVSWYQQVLGQGPQFIFQYYEKEERGRGNFPDRFSARQFPNYSSELNVNALLLGDSALYLCASSLGPGSYEQYFGPGTRLTVT.

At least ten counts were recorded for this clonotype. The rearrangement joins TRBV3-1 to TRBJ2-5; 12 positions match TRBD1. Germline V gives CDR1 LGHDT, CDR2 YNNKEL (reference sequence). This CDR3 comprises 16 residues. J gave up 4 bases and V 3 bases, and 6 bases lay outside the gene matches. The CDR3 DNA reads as TGTGCCAGCAGCCAGGGACAGGGGGCGCGAGGAGAGACCCAGTACTTC. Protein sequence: CASSQGQGARGETQYF.

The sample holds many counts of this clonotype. The CDR3 protein is CGRGMDYGYTF. In DNA form, the CDR3 reads TGTGGAAGGGGGATGGACTATGGCTACACCTTC. The chain carries TRBV30 and TRBJ1-2; a possible D gene is TRBD1 (6 bases). In germline, CDR1 is GTSNPN, CDR2 SVGIG (reference sequence). This CDR3 comprises 11 residues.

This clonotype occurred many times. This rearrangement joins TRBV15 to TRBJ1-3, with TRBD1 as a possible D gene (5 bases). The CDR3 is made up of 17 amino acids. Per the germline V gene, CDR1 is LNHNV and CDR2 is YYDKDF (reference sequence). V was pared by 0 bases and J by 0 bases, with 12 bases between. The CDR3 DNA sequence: TGTGCCACCAGCAGAGATTCAGGGTTACTCTCTGGAAACACCATATATTTT. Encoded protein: CATSRDSGLLSGNTIYF. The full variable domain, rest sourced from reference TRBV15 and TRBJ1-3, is DAMVIQNPRYQVTQFGKPVTLSCSQTLNHNVMYWYQQKSSQAPKLLFHYYDKDFNNEADTPDNFQSRRPNTSFCFLDIRSPGLGDTAMYLCATSRDSGLLSGNTIYFGEGSWLTVV.

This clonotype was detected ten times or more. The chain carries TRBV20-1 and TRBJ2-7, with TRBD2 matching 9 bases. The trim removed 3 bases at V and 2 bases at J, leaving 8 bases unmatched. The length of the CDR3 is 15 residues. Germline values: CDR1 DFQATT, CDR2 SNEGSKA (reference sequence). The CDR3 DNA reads TGCAGTGCTAGGCACCCCGGCGGGGGGGCCTACGAGCAGTACTTC. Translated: CSARHPGGGAYEQYF.

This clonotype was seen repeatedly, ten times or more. The CDR3 region has the DNA TGTGCCAGCAGTTTGGTCTTTGGCGGGGGGGACAATGAGCAGTTCTTC. Protein product: CASSLVFGGGDNEQFF. This sequence joins TRBV12-3 or TRBV12-4 and TRBJ2-1; 9 bases fit TRBD2. The V gene end was trimmed by 3 bases and the J gene end by 5 bases; junction bases not matched to a gene: 8. This CDR3 has 16 amino acids.

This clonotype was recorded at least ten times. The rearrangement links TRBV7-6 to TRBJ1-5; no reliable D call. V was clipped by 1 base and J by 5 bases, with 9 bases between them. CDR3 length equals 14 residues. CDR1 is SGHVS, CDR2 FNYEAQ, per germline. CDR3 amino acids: CASSLGQADQPQHF. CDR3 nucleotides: TGTGCCAGCAGCTTAGGTCAGGCAGATCAGCCCCAGCATTTT.

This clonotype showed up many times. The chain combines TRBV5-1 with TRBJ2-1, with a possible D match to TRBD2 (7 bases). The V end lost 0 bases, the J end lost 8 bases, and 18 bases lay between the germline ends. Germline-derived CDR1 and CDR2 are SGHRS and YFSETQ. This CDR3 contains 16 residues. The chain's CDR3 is CASSLVVGGHVDEQFF. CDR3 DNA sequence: TGCGCCAGCAGCTTGGTTGTGGGGGGGCACGTCGATGAGCAGTTCTTC.

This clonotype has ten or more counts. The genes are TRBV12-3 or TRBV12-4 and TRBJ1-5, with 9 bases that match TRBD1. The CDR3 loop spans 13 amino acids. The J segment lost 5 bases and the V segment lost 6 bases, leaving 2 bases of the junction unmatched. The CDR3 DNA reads TGTGCCAGCAGACGACAGGGGGATCAGCCCCAGCATTTT. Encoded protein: CASRRQGDQPQHF.

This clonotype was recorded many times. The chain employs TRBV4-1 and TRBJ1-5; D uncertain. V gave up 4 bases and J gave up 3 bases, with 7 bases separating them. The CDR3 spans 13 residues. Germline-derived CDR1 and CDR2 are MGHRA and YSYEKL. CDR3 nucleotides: TGCGCCAGCAGCCGGGGTCTCAATCAGCCCCAGCATTTT. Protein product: CASSRGLNQPQHF.

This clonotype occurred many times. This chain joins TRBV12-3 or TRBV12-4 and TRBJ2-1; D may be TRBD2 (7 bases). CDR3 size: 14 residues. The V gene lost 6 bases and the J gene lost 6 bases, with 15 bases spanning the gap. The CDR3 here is CASRYPGGRNEQFF. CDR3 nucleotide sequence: TGTGCCAGCAGGTACCCGGGGGGCCGCAATGAGCAGTTCTTC.

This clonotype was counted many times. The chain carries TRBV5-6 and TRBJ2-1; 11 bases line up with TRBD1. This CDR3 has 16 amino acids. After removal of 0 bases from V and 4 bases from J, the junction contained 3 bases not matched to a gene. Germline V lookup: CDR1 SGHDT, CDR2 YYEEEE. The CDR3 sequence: CASSLVRDRGYNEQFF. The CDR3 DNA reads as TGTGCCAGCAGCTTGGTTCGGGACAGGGGGTACAATGAGCAGTTCTTC.

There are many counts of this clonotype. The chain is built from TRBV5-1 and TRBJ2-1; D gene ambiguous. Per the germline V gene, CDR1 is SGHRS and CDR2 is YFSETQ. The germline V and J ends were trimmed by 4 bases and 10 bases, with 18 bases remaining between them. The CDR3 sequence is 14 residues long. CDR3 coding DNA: TGCGCCAGCAGCGACAACCGAAAAGGGCGCGAGCAGTTCTTC. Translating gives CASSDNRKGREQFF.

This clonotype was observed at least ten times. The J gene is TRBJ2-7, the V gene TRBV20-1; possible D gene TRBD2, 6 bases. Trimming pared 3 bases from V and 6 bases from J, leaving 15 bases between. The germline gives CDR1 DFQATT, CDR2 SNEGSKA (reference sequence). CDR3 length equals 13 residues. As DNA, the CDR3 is TGCAGTGCTAGTTTCGGGAGTTCGGGCGAGCAGTACTTC. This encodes CSASFGSSGEQYF.

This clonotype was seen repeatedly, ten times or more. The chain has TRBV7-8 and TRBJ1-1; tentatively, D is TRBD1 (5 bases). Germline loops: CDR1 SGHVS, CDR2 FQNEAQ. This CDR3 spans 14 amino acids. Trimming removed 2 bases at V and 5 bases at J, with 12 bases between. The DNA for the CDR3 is TGTGCCAGCAGCTTACACGGGTGGGGGACTGAAGCTTTCTTT. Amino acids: CASSLHGWGTEAFF.

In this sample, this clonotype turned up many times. The CDR3 spells CASSPSGWIISSSYNEQFF. CDR3 DNA sequence: TGTGCCAGCAGTCCCAGCGGGTGGATAATTTCCAGCTCCTACAATGAGCAGTTCTTC. J is TRBJ2-1 and V is TRBV7-9; possible D gene TRBD2, 6 bases. This CDR3 region has 19 residues. V lost 6 bases to trimming and J lost 0 bases, with 24 bases between them. Germline V gives CDR1 SEHNR, CDR2 FQNEAQ (reference sequence).

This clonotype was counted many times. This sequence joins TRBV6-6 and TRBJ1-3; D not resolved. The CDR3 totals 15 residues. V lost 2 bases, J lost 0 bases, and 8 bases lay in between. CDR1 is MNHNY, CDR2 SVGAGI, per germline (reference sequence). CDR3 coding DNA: TGTGCCAGCAGTTACCCCACAGACTCTGGAAACACCATATATTTT. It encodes CASSYPTDSGNTIYF.

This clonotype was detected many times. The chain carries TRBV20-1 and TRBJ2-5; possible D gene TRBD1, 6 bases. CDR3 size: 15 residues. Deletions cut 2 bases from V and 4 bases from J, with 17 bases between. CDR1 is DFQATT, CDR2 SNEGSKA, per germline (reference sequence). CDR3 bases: TGCAGTGCTAGACCAAGCACGACAGGACTAGAGACCCAGTACTTC. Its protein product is CSARPSTTGLETQYF.

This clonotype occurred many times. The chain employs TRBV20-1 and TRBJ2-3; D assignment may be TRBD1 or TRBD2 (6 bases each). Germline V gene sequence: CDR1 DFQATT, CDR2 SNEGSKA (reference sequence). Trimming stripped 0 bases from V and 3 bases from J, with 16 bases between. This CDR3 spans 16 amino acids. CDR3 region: CSARDWEGGLTDTQYF. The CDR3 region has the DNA TGCAGTGCTAGAGATTGGGAAGGGGGGCTGACAGATACGCAGTATTTT.